Reported below is one T cell receptor beta chain. Its antigen is currently unknown. The data belong to a study of T cell responses to AZD1222 COVID-19 vaccine. Study-wide points: Only six people who got AZD1222 tested seropositive at baseline. Spike-specific TCR breadth and depth rose after two AZD1222 doses.

Generated by immunoSEQ multiplex PCR, the TCRdb table keeps only in-frame clones and is missing some. Here the sample spans approximately 65,000 clones, about 90% being singletons. This CDR3 region has 16 residues. Germline assignment: CDR1 SGHRS and CDR2 YFSETQ. The J segment lost 4 bases and the V segment lost 0 bases, leaving 4 bases of the junction unmatched. The sample here was peripheral blood, taken on day 0 of AZD1222 vaccination. The chain uses TRBV5-1 and TRBJ2-1, with 10 nucleotides matching TRBD2. This clonotype was obtained from an adult in good health. The CDR3 sequence is CASSLGSSGGYNEQFF. Written as DNA, the CDR3 is TGCGCCAGCAGCTTGGGGAGTAGCGGGGGGTACAATGAGCAGTTCTTC.